This T cell receptor beta chain was sequenced in a study of blood T cell repertoires in COVID-19. Study-wide context: Acute and convalescent COVID-19 specimens originated in the United States, Italy and Spain. PBMCs, B-cell-depleted T cells, or T cells were the source of the cDNA or gDNA that made up the material.

Authors' data handling: Estimates of nucleated cell counts were drawn from the amplification of reference gene primers. Libraries were prepared by immunoSEQ multiplex PCR; TCRdb keeps only in-frame clonotypes and omits some of them. Clonal size and the V and J genes are those of that table, whereas D and trimming came from the DNA. Found here are nearly 30,000 clones, under 95% of them singletons; the top ten hold less than 10%. Per germline, CDR1 MNHEY and CDR2 SVGAGI. V trimming: 6 bases; J trimming: 5 bases; junction bases outside the gene matches: 5. The CDR3 totals 13 residues. This TCR came from a man in his 70s with active or convalescent COVID-19. This chain joins TRBV6-5 and TRBJ1-1; TRBD1 aligns across 8 bases. The sequenced sample consisted of peripheral blood. CDR3 sequence reads: CASRATGGTEAFF. CDR3 in DNA: TGTGCCAGCAGAGCCACAGGGGGGACTGAAGCTTTCTTT.